The following is a T cell receptor beta chain sequence with its context. The antigen is not known. The data derive from a study of Ad26.COV2.S vaccination and SARS-CoV-2 variants. Study-level background: Into the muscle, Ad26.COV2.S was dosed once or twice, 56 days apart. Study outcomes and limitations: Spike-specific TCR breadth ran higher among vaccine recipients than placebo recipients.

The repertoire was sequenced with immunoSEQ multiplex PCR; TCRdb's copy has only in-frame clones and lacks some. The sample consists of about 480,000 clones, about 83% of them appearing once. This CDR3 region has 15 residues. Trimming at V came to 3 bases and at J to 5 bases, leaving 7 bases not matched to a gene. Per germline, CDR1 MDHEN and CDR2 SYDVKM. This sample's treatment: some 19 received Ad26.COV2.S at low or high dose, single or two shots; about 5 received placebo; per-sample allocation not given. Collection of samples fell on day 63 after the first vaccine or placebo injection. Cohort 1b enrolled adults aged 18-55 years in Boston. In the vaccine, an Ad26 vector expressed the SARS-CoV-2 spike of the Wuhan strain.

This clonotype originated in a person between 18 and 65 years old who received the Ad26.COV2.S COVID-19 vaccine or a placebo. This chain uses TRBV28 with TRBJ1-1; TRBD1 matches 9 bases. The source material was peripheral blood, sampled in a trial of Ad26.COV2.S vaccine versus placebo. CDR3 in DNA: TGTGCCAGCAGTTTCGCCGGGACAGGGTTGACTGAAGCTTTCTTT. It is translated as CASSFAGTGLTEAFF.